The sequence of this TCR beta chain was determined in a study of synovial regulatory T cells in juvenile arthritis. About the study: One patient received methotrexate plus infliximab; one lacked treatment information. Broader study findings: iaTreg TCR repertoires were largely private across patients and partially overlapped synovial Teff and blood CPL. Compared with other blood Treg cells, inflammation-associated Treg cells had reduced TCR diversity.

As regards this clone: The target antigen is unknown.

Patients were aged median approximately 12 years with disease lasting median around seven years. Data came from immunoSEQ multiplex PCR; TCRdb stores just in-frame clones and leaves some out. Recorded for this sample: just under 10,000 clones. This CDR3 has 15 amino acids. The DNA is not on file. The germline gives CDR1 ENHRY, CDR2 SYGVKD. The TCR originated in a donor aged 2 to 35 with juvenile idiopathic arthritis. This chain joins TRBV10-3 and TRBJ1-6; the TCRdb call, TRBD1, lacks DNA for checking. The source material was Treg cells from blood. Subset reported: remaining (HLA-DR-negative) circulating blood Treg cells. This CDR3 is CAISYDRNYNSPLHF.